This is a list of T cell receptor beta chains from one sample in a study of cytomegalovirus exposure and HLA in healthy donors. The data were produced by immunoSEQ multiplex PCR, yet TCRdb's version contains in-frame clones alone and is incomplete. The sample includes 150,000 to 200,000 clones, around 80% of them seen just once. The specimen was PBMCs. The receptors stem from a man aged 35 to 55 in good health and CMV-seropositive. CDR3s include the opening cysteine and the closing phenylalanine or tryptophan.

TRBV30 | CAWSPRTGENSPLHF
TRBV5-1 | CASSTRTSGGVNEQFF
TRBV30 | CAWSRGNGYTF
TRBV9 | CASSGRQGDPYGYTF
TRBV28 | CASSFVAAEKAFF
TRBV19 | CASSLLDRNQPQHF
TRBV5-8 | CASSLTRGEQYF
TRBV7-9 | CASSLGQVYPEQYF
TRBV7-8 | CASSPNRGASNQPQHF
TRBV10-3 | CAISDQLEVPGGGSEAFF
TRBV6-5 | CASSFGTGGNQPQHF
TRBV28 | CASSRRGINYGYTF
TRBV19 | CASSMGIYSNQPQHF
TRBV7-9 | CSSSLRRGPGDTEAFF
TRBV28 | CASSHNRGDPYEQYF
TRBV7-6 | CASSSAAGNSYEQYF
TRBV6-5 | CASSPGMNTEAFF
TRBV19 | CASSGTGNTGELFF
TRBV15 | CATSRRALRSPQEASGANVLTF
TRBV7-2 | CASSPTGGEQFF
TRBV28 | CASGGQYYGYTF
TRBV4-3 | CASSQELAGGYYEQYF
TRBV4-1 | CASSHRQGYNSPLHF
TRBV2 | CASSGWDRGRRDTQYF
TRBV7-3 | CASSTGTGGQPQHF
TRBV5-1 | CASSLGTGRHEQYF
TRBV27 | CASSLSQGDAWYEQYF
TRBV15 | CATSRDSRVARKFGGELFF
TRBV4-3 | CASSHGQLAKNIQYF
TRBV4-3 | CASSQATSGYEQYF
TRBV5-1 | CASSPEDSGANVLTF
TRBV6-6 | CAIGGQFLHEQYF
TRBV29-1 | CSVLDRDNSPLHF
TRBV15 | CATSDLGGASNEQFF
TRBV18 | CASSPLPRNSYEQYF
TRBV10-3 | CAISDVLGEDYNEQFF
TRBV7-2 | CASSSTGPTLFYEQYF
TRBV9 | CASSARTEPYEQYF
TRBV7-9 | CSSSLQEGIGFSDTQYF
TRBV6-1 | CASSETGRQPQHF
TRBV4-3 | CASSQEGQGWDIQYF